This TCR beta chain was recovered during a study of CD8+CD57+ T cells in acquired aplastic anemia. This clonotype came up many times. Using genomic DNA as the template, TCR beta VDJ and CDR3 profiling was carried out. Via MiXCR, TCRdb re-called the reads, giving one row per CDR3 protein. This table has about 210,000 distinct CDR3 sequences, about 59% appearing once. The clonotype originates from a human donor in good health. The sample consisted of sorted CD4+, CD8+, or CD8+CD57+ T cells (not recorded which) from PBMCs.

Written as DNA, the CDR3 is TGTGCCAGCAGCTTAGACAGGGAAGGTGGGTTGAGTCCCGGGGCTTTCTTT. Translated, it gives CASSLDREGGLSPGAFF. The chain employs TRBV7-8 and TRBJ1-1, with D possibly being TRBD1 (6 bases). Germline CDR1 SGHVS, CDR2 FQNEAQ. The V end lost 1 base, the J end lost 11 bases, and 26 bases lay between the germline ends. The CDR3 is made up of 17 amino acids. The complete variable domain, with remaining parts taken from reference TRBV7-8 and TRBJ1-1, reads GAGVSQSPRYKVAKRGQDVALRCDPISGHVSLFWYQQALGQGPEFLTYFQNEAQLDKSGLPSDRFFAERPEGSVSTLKIQRTQQEDSAVYLCASSLDREGGLSPGAFFGQGTRLTVV.